Listed here are 7 T cell receptor beta chains from one sample, sequenced in a study of blood T cell repertoires in COVID-19. Profiled with immunoSEQ multiplex PCR; TCRdb holds only in-frame clones, not every one. In the table there are about 200,000 clones, around 90% of which are singletons. Sequenced material: PBMCs or T cells enriched from blood (not recorded which). Every receptor here comes from a man aged 25 to 40 who had recovered from COVID-19.

The chain links TRBV6-5 to TRBJ2-1; a weak D match, TRBD2 (5 bases). Germline lookup yields CDR1 MNHEY and CDR2 SVGAGI. Trimming took off 4 bases at V and 2 bases at J, with 15 bases between the two ends. The CDR3 consists of 16 residues. CDR3 region: CASSSAAIRTYNEQFF. The CDR3 DNA reads as TGTGCCAGCAGTTCAGCGGCCATACGCACCTACAATGAGCAGTTCTTC.

V is TRBV5-4 and J is TRBJ2-7; D unresolved. Germline V gene lookup returns CDR1 SGHNT and CDR2 YYREEE (reference sequence). This CDR3 is 14 amino acids long. Trimming pared 0 bases from V and 2 bases from J, leaving 9 bases between. Here the CDR3 DNA reads TGTGCCAGCAGCTTGGAACCGTTAGCCTACGAGCAGTACTTC. Protein sequence: CASSLEPLAYEQYF.

The chain recombines TRBV24-1 with TRBJ2-3; D is perhaps TRBD1 (5 bases). V shed 2 bases and J shed 6 bases, with 8 bases lying between them. Germline lookup yields CDR1 KGHDR and CDR2 SFDVKD. This CDR3 is 13 amino acids long. This CDR3 is CATSDSGLDTQYF. In DNA, the CDR3 is TGTGCCACCAGTGATTCAGGGTTGGATACGCAGTATTTT.

The V and J genes are TRBV5-4 and TRBJ2-2, with D possibly matching TRBD1 (5 bases). Germline V gene data show CDR1 as SGHNT and CDR2 as YYREEE (reference sequence). Trimming took off 4 bases at V and 7 bases at J, with 8 bases between the two ends. There are 12 residues in the CDR3. In nucleotides, the CDR3 is TGTGCCAGCAGCCAGGGCGTCGGGGAGCTGTTTTTT. Amino acids: CASSQGVGELFF.

The rearrangement uses TRBV3-1 (or the pseudogene TRBV3-2) and TRBJ2-1; TRBD1 matches 10 bases. V lost 7 bases, J lost 3 bases, and 9 bases stayed unmatched. The germline V gene encodes CDR1 LGHDT and CDR2 YNNKEL (reference sequence). The length of the CDR3 is 16 residues. The DNA of the CDR3 is TGTGCCAGCACCCGGGACAGGGGCCAACACTACAATGAGCAGTTCTTC. This translates into CASTRDRGQHYNEQFF.

V gene TRBV27 combines with J gene TRBJ2-7; weak D call: TRBD2 (6 bases). Germline V gives CDR1 MNHEY, CDR2 SMNVEV (reference sequence). V was trimmed by 10 bases and J by 4 bases, leaving 20 bases between them. The CDR3 runs 14 residues. For the CDR3, the DNA is TGTGCCATCCTCAGGTCCGGGACTCCATACGAGCAGTACTTC. It encodes CAILRSGTPYEQYF.

The chain joins TRBV7-9 to TRBJ2-5; 8 nucleotides line up with TRBD1. This CDR3 contains 15 residues. J was trimmed by 2 bases and V by 4 bases; bases with no gene match: 6. CDR1 is SEHNR, CDR2 FQNEAQ, per germline (reference sequence). The CDR3 loop reads CASSSLTGDQETQYF. CDR3 bases: TGTGCCAGCAGCTCTCTGACAGGGGATCAAGAGACCCAGTACTTC.